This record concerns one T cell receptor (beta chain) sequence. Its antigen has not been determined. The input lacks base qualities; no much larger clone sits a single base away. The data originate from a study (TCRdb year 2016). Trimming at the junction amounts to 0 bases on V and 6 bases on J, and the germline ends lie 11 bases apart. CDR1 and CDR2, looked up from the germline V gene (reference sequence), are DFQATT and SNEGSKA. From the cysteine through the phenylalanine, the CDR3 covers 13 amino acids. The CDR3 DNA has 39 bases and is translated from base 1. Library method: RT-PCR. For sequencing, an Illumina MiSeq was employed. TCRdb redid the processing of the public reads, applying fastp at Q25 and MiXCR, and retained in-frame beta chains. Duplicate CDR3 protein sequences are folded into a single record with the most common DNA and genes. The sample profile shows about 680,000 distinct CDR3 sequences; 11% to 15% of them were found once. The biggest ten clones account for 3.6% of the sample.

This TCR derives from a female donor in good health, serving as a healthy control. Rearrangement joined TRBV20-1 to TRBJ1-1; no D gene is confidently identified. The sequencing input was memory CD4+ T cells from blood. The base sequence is TGCAGTGCTAGAGATTTGAGGCAGTCTGAAGCTTTCTTT. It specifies CSARDLRQSEAFF.